The text below deals with one T cell receptor (beta chain). Its antigen has not been determined. It has no much larger one-base neighbor in the sample; base qualities were not kept. These data originate in a study of PD-1 blockade in classical Hodgkin lymphoma (dated by TCRdb to the early 2020s). Some background on the complete study: Nivolumab dosing was 3 mg/kg intravenously every 2 weeks, continuing until either disease progression or unacceptable toxicity. To define a peripheral blood immune signature of response to PD-1 blockade in classical Hodgkin lymphoma, the study combined TCR beta sequencing with CyTOF. Here is what the overall study found, with its caveats: Baseline TCR diversity was reported to be lower in newly diagnosed patients than in healthy donors, and even lower in relapsed/refractory patients. Among trial patients, those achieving complete response had baseline diversity similar to that of newly diagnosed patients, while diversity was significantly lower in partial responders and progressors. The study was limited to a single clinical trial cohort, and causes of repertoire differences, possibly disease activity or prior therapy, remained undefined. CD4+ but not CD8+ TCR diversity rose significantly by C4D1 (p=0.0027 vs p=0.16), most apparent in complete responders (p=0.02). Lower diversity was observed in patients in whom nivolumab was started less than 1 year after ASCT, and these patients were excluded from later analyses so that confounding by immune reconstitution would be avoided.

This specimen's time point label, interpreted: cycle 4 day 1 (C4D1), after less than 7 weeks of nivolumab. All trial patients had relapsed after autologous stem cell transplantation, with cohorts A, B and C differing in prior brentuximab vedotin exposure. The trial cohort was composed of roughly 60 patients with relapsed/refractory classical Hodgkin lymphoma, for whom complete response, partial response or progressive disease was recorded as best overall response. In the multi-cohort phase II CheckMate 205 trial, trial patients received single-agent nivolumab. An independent review committee assessed best overall response by applying the 2007 International Working Group response criteria. PBMCs from the trial were collected at three points: immediately before nivolumab initiation (C1D1), and during therapy at cycle 2 day 1 and cycle 4 day 1. Peripheral blood was collected in 8 mL Vacutainer Cell Preparation Tubes, from which PBMCs were isolated by centrifugation and then cryopreserved.

The Qiagen DNeasy kit was used to extract genomic DNA from unsorted PBMCs and from the negatively selected CD4+ and CD8+ fractions. Amplification of TCR beta CDR3 regions was done by immunoSEQ multiplex PCR with primers that anneal to V and J segments. Amplification bias was minimized using a synthetic immune receptor repertoire, and residual bias was removed computationally after sequencing. Per the source publication's procedure: Custom Python scripts were used to quantify repertoire diversity as the Shannon entropy index. Unsorted, CD4+ and CD8+ repertoires were analyzed separately, except for combined analyses in which CD4+ and CD8+ sequences were merged in silico. A clone was considered expanded if an increase in frequency of at least 2-fold after treatment relative to C1D1 was found, and a pseudocount of 0.5 was applied to clones undetected at baseline. Singleton clones were defined as clones with 0 or 1 copy at C1D1, and non-singleton clones were defined as clones with 2 or more copies. Clones expanded in unsorted samples were annotated as CD4+, CD8+ or unknown by matching protein sequences in sorted samples from the same patient. Wilcoxon tests on paired samples were used to test changes in diversity from C1D1 to C4D1. In its TCRdb copy, this immuneACCESS table keeps in-frame sequences only and misses some clones. Where compared with another copy, unresolved V genes explain less than half of these, and the others have no known cause. Clone size and the V and J calls come from that table; the DNA yielded D and trimming. The sample includes roughly 20,000 clones, with around 82% observed a single time. Of the sample, roughly 22% falls within the top ten clones.

From cysteine to phenylalanine, the CDR3 is 11 amino acids long. Of the read, only the CDR3 DNA is kept; its 33 bases are in frame from base 1. Cut back by 3 bases and 3 bases, the V and J ends lie 0 bases apart. As encoded in the germline V gene, CDR1 is MDHEN while CDR2 is SYDVKM. Material: peripheral blood mononuclear cells (PBMCs), obtained before the fourth cycle of nivolumab. This chain joins TRBV28 to TRBJ1-5; the D gene cannot be resolved reliably. The TCR comes from a human donor with classical Hodgkin lymphoma. The sequenced DNA is TGTGCCAGCAGTTTCAATCAGCCCCAGCATTTT. This sequence encodes CASSFNQPQHF.